This entry concerns a single T cell receptor beta chain. These data come from a study of CD8+CD57+ T cells in acquired aplastic anemia. Genomic DNA, the template, was used for profiling of the TCR beta VDJ and CDR3. Each CDR3 protein is one row after TCRdb ran MiXCR on the reads. This sample carries about 180,000 distinct CDR3 sequences, around 48% of them seen once, and the ten largest clones take around 1%. Those patients picked for sequencing had displayed CD8+CD57+ cell expansion on flow cytometry. Germline-derived CDR1 and CDR2 are SGHVS and FNYEAQ. Trimming removed 4 bases at V and 1 base at J, with 10 bases between. There are 14 residues in the CDR3.

The source material was sorted CD4+, CD8+, or CD8+CD57+ T cells (not recorded which) from PBMCs. This chain uses TRBV7-6 with TRBJ2-5; TRBD2 might be the D (6 bases). This TCR was sampled from a human donor with aplastic anemia. For the CDR3, the DNA is TGTGCCAGCAGCTCGAACGGGGGCCAAGAGACCCAGTACTTC. This gives the protein CASSSNGGQETQYF.